What follows are 26 T cell receptor beta chains derived from one specimen sequenced in a study of cytomegalovirus exposure and HLA in healthy donors. In the PCR, 60 Vbeta and 13 Jbeta primers were used. Profiling relied on immunoSEQ multiplex PCR, and the TCRdb table lists in-frame clones only, not all of them. The sample contains over 150,000 clones, roughly 80% of which appear only once. The sample comprised PBMCs. These receptors were taken from a human donor in good health.

In its sample, this clone was seen a few times. This chain connects TRBV5-1 to TRBJ1-1; 8 nucleotides align to TRBD1. Germline V lookup: CDR1 SGHRS, CDR2 YFSETQ. The CDR3 extends over 13 amino acids. V lost 4 bases, J lost 4 bases, and 3 bases stayed unmatched. The CDR3 region is CASSRDRGTEAFF. DNA of the CDR3: TGCGCCAGCAGCCGAGACAGGGGCACTGAAGCTTTCTTT.

This chain links TRBV19 with TRBJ1-5, with 7 bases lining up with TRBD1. Germline trimming cut 5 bases from V and 1 base from J; bases unmatched to any gene: 5. The CDR3 loop spans 15 amino acids. Germline values: CDR1 LNHDA, CDR2 SQIVND (reference sequence). CDR3 residues: CASSGSRGSNQPQHF. CDR3 DNA sequence: TGTGCCAGTAGTGGGAGCAGGGGGAGCAATCAGCCCCAGCATTTT.

The chain is built from TRBV14 and TRBJ2-1; D is undetermined. The V and J ends lost 0 bases and 0 bases respectively, with 12 bases between them. Germline V CDR1 and CDR2: SGHDN, FVKESK. The CDR3 contains 17 residues. The CDR3 DNA reads TGTGCCAGCAGCCAAGATCGTGGCAGTTACTCCTACAATGAGCAGTTCTTC. Protein sequence: CASSQDRGSYSYNEQFF.

The chain employs TRBV6-5 and TRBJ2-3; 13 bases are a match to TRBD2. CDR3 length: 13 residues. Germline V gene sequence: CDR1 MNHEY, CDR2 SVGAGI. Trimming at V came to 5 bases and at J to 10 bases, leaving 3 bases not matched to a gene. The CDR3 DNA follows: TGTGCCAGCAGTCGACTAGCGGGGGGACCGCAGTATTTT. It yields the protein CASSRLAGGPQYF.

The rearrangement links TRBV10-3 to TRBJ1-1; D call uncertain. Per the germline V gene, CDR1 is ENHRY and CDR2 is SYGVKD. The CDR3 has 14 amino acids. Deletions cut 4 bases from V and 0 bases from J, with 9 bases between. In nucleotides, the CDR3 is TGTGCCATCAGTGCCGCGTCCATGAACACTGAAGCTTTCTTT. Residues: CAISAASMNTEAFF.

The genes are TRBV7-6 and TRBJ2-2, with D possibly being TRBD2 (7 bases). The V gene's germline CDR1 is SGHVS and CDR2 FNYEAQ. CDR3 size: 16 residues. Trimming took off 1 base at V and 5 bases at J, with 14 bases between the two ends. The CDR3 nucleotides read TGTGCCAGCAGCTTAGAACAGGGCGGGGGTACCGGGGAGCTGTTTTTT. Encoded protein: CASSLEQGGGTGELFF.

The chain carries TRBV23-1 and TRBJ2-1; TRBD2 matches 14 bases. TRBV23-1 is reported as an ORF; its role is uncertain. V lost 0 bases and J lost 0; bases outside the gene matches: 1. The CDR3 length is 18 residues. This chain's CDR3 is CASSQSGTSGGSYNEQFF. The CDR3 DNA reads TGCGCCAGCAGTCAATCGGGGACTAGCGGGGGCTCCTACAATGAGCAGTTCTTC.

The V and J genes are TRBV9 and TRBJ2-1; TRBD1 agrees at 10 bases. V gave up 4 bases and J gave up 4 bases; unmatched junction bases: 5. CDR3 length: 15 amino acids. Germline CDR1 and CDR2: SGDLS and YYNGEE. The CDR3 loop reads CASSRTGGGYNEQFF. In DNA form, the CDR3 reads TGTGCCAGCAGCAGGACAGGGGGAGGGTACAATGAGCAGTTCTTC.

This chain links TRBV4-1 with TRBJ1-3; TRBD1 matches at 10 bases. Germline CDR1 reads MGHRA; CDR2 reads YSYEKL. The length of the CDR3 is 13 residues. J lost 10 bases, V lost 1 base, and 1 base had no gene match. The CDR3 DNA follows: TGCGCCAGCAGCCAAGGACAGGGGGCGACCATATATTTT. This sequence encodes CASSQGQGATIYF.

The genes are TRBV5-6 and TRBJ2-7, with TRBD1 matching 7 bases. CDR1 is SGHDT and CDR2 is YYEEEE in the germline V gene. V dropped 4 bases and J dropped 6; count of bases not matched to a gene: 10. This CDR3 contains 14 residues. The CDR3 bases are TGTGCCAGCAGCGGCCTTGGGACAGTCGGCGAGCAGTACTTC. It encodes CASSGLGTVGEQYF.

V is TRBV6-1 and J is TRBJ2-7; possibly TRBD1 for D (6 bases). The V end lost 3 bases, the J end lost 2 bases, and 17 bases lay between the germline ends. This CDR3 has 16 amino acids. Germline V gene data show CDR1 as MNHNS and CDR2 as SASEGT. The CDR3 here is CASSDGLGQIPYEQYF. CDR3 nucleotide sequence: TGTGCCAGCAGTGATGGACTCGGACAGATACCCTACGAGCAGTACTTC.

The chain uses TRBV7-2 and TRBJ1-4; a weak D match, TRBD1 (6 bases). From germline, CDR1 is SGHTA and CDR2 FQGNSA. With 0 bases removed from V and 8 bases from J, the gap between germline ends came to 10 bases. This CDR3 spans 14 amino acids. The CDR3 region is CASSLAGGQEKLFF. The DNA of the CDR3 is TGTGCCAGCAGCTTAGCAGGGGGTCAGGAAAAACTGTTTTTT.

This clone was recorded only once. The rearrangement uses TRBV5-6 and TRBJ2-5, with no clear D. Trimming cost V 1 base and J 3 bases, with 7 bases left between them. The CDR3 sequence is 13 residues long. Per germline, CDR1 SGHDT and CDR2 YYEEEE. The CDR3 loop reads CASSLSMEETQYF. CDR3 coding DNA: TGTGCCAGCAGCTTGTCTATGGAAGAGACCCAGTACTTC. The full variable domain, in which reference TRBV5-6 and TRBJ2-5 provide the parts outside the CDR3, is DAGVTQSPTHLIKTRGQQVTLRCSPKSGHDTVSWYQQALGQGPQFIFQYYEEEERQRGNFPDRFSGHQFPNYSSELNVNALLLGDSALYLCASSLSMEETQYFGPGTRLLVL.

This clone was detected only once. The chain is built from TRBV9 and TRBJ2-3; TRBD2 agrees at 10 bases. The ends lost 0 bases at V and 3 bases at J; junction bases unmatched: 13. CDR1 is SGDLS and CDR2 is YYNGEE in the germline V gene. This CDR3 spans 19 amino acids. DNA for the CDR3: TGTGCCAGCAGCGTAGCTCCGTTGTCCCTAGCGGGGGTTACAGATACGCAGTATTTT. This gives the protein CASSVAPLSLAGVTDTQYF.

The chain recombines TRBV25-1 with TRBJ2-5; no definite D call. The V gene's germline CDR1 is MGHDK and CDR2 SYGVNS. This CDR3 has 12 residues. V lost 6 bases, J lost 9 bases, and 14 bases lay in between. The CDR3 region is CASSGPTEAQYF. The CDR3 bases are TGTGCCAGCAGCGGCCCGACTGAAGCCCAGTACTTC. Full variable domain (remainder filled in from reference TRBV25-1 and TRBJ2-5): EADIYQTPRYLVIGTGKKITLECSQTMGHDKMYWYQQDPGMELHLIHYSYGVNSTEKGDLSSESTVSRIRTEHFPLTLESARPSHTSQYLCASSGPTEAQYFGPGTRLLVL.

The CDR3 nucleotides read TGTGCCATCAGTGAGTTCCTTGGGGAGTCCGAGCAGTACTTC. It encodes CAISEFLGESEQYF. The V and J genes are TRBV10-3 and TRBJ2-7, with D maybe TRBD2 (5 bases). Between the trimmed V and J ends, which lost 1 base and 6 bases, there was a span of 13 bases. Germline CDR1 ENHRY, CDR2 SYGVKD. CDR3 length: 14 residues.

The chain employs TRBV2 and TRBJ1-2, with 7 bases identical to TRBD1. J lost 4 bases, V lost 4 bases, and 3 bases had no gene match. The CDR3 loop spans 13 amino acids. CDR1 is SNHLY, CDR2 FYNNEI, per germline. Written as DNA, the CDR3 is TGTGCCAGCAGTGTGAGACAGGGCTATGGCTACACCTTC. Amino acid sequence: CASSVRQGYGYTF.

The rearrangement joins TRBV6-5 to TRBJ1-4; D is unresolved. This CDR3 comprises 14 residues. Trimming stripped 8 bases from V and 0 bases from J, with 10 bases between. Looked up from germline, CDR1 is MNHEY and CDR2 is SVGAGI. The CDR3 nucleotides read TGTGCCAGCTTGTACGGGGCAACTAATGAAAAACTGTTTTTT. It encodes CASLYGATNEKLFF.

This chain uses TRBV12-5 with TRBJ2-3; D is perhaps TRBD1 (6 bases). The CDR3 spans 11 residues. V lost 3 bases and J 8 bases, leaving 6 bases between the germline ends. Looked up from germline, CDR1 is LGHNT and CDR2 is FRNRAP. The CDR3 nucleotides read TGTGCTAGTGGTTTAGGGGGTACGCAGTATTTT. Translation: CASGLGGTQYF.

The chain uses TRBV5-1 and TRBJ1-3, with D perhaps matching TRBD1 (5 bases). Per the germline V gene, CDR1 is SGHRS and CDR2 is YFSETQ. V shed 4 bases and J shed 2 bases, with 10 bases lying between them. This CDR3 has 14 residues. The CDR3 sequence: CASSPGRAGNTIYF. CDR3 in DNA: TGCGCCAGCAGCCCGGGCAGGGCTGGAAACACCATATATTTT.

This clone occurred a few times. This sequence joins TRBV28 and TRBJ2-7; perhaps TRBD1 as D (7 bases). From germline, CDR1 is MDHEN and CDR2 SYDVKM. Between the trimmed V and J ends, which lost 7 bases and 6 bases, there was a span of 13 bases. This CDR3 comprises 12 residues. This CDR3 reads CASTLQGGEQYF. The CDR3 DNA reads TGTGCCAGCACCCTCCAGGGGGGCGAGCAGTACTTC.

The chain uses TRBV20-1 and TRBJ2-1, with TRBD1 as a possible D gene (6 bases). Trimming shortened V by 6 bases and J by 12 bases, and 15 bases separated the two germline ends. Looked up from germline, CDR1 is DFQATT and CDR2 is SNEGSKA (reference sequence). There are 11 residues in the CDR3. CDR3 nucleotides: TGCAGTGCCGAGGGATCCAGGGGGCAGTTCTTC. Translating it yields CSAEGSRGQFF.

The chain carries TRBV25-1 and TRBJ2-7, with 9 bases matching TRBD1. Losses at the gene ends were 7 bases for V and 6 bases for J; bases not matched to a gene: 13. This CDR3 comprises 15 residues. Germline CDR1 reads MGHDK; CDR2 reads SYGVNS. CDR3 coding DNA: TGTGCCAGCACTCCAAAAGGGACAGGGAAAGGCGAGCAGTACTTC. It encodes CASTPKGTGKGEQYF.

Only a few counts were recorded for this clone. The chain combines TRBV7-2 with TRBJ2-5; 10 bases line up with TRBD2. The trim removed 5 bases at V and 5 bases at J, leaving 14 bases unmatched. This CDR3 spans 17 amino acids. The germline V gene has CDR1 SGHTA and CDR2 FQGNSA. The CDR3 DNA sequence: TGTGCCAGCAGCCCGACTCCGGGACTAGCGAGTAGGGAGACCCAGTACTTC. Translating gives CASSPTPGLASRETQYF.

The J gene is TRBJ2-1, the V gene TRBV25-1; 12 bases align to TRBD2. J lost 8 bases, V lost 2 bases, and 10 bases had no gene match. Germline V CDR1 and CDR2: MGHDK, SYGVNS. The CDR3 has 17 residues. CDR3 sequence: CASSEGPSGGENDEQFF. Written as DNA, the CDR3 is TGTGCCAGCAGTGAAGGTCCTAGCGGGGGGGAAAACGATGAGCAGTTCTTC.

V is TRBV10-3 and J is TRBJ2-7; TRBD2 might be the D (5 bases). CDR3 size: 15 residues. CDR1 is ENHRY and CDR2 is SYGVKD in the germline V gene. V dropped 0 bases and J dropped 2 bases, with 11 bases sitting between them. CDR3 bases: TGTGCCATCAGTGAGTCGGCGGGCCAAACCTACGAGCAGTACTTC. Amino acid sequence: CAISESAGQTYEQYF.